Ten or more counts support the clone carrying this TCR beta chain. What it binds is unknown. MiXCR, applied by TCRdb to the 5' RACE reads, yields one record per CDR3 protein. The sample gives approximately 590,000 distinct CDR3 sequences, 9.5% to 10% of which show up once; approximately 3.2% is in the top ten. The record originates from a study of identical twins. Overall study findings and caveats: Because invariant MAIT and iNKT cells could be present, zero-insertion analyses could be partly confounded. Those out-of-frame alpha sequences shared by twins showed an excess of low generation probability.

The germline V and J ends were trimmed by 7 bases and 0 bases, with 16 bases remaining between them. Germline V gene data show CDR1 as MDHEN and CDR2 as SYDVKM. The CDR3 sequence is 16 residues long. These same records also appear under a second study, on yellow fever vaccine responses in identical twins. As that report states: Reportedly, twins showed a vaccine T cell response that looked partly convergent and partly personalized.

The sequenced sample consisted of PBMCs. The chain couples TRBV28 to TRBJ2-1, with D hard to call. This TCR was sampled from a woman younger than 30 in good health. CDR3 sequence (DNA): TGTGCCAGCATCCCCGTCCTCGGCTTCTCCTACAATGAGCAGTTCTTC. This sequence encodes CASIPVLGFSYNEQFF.